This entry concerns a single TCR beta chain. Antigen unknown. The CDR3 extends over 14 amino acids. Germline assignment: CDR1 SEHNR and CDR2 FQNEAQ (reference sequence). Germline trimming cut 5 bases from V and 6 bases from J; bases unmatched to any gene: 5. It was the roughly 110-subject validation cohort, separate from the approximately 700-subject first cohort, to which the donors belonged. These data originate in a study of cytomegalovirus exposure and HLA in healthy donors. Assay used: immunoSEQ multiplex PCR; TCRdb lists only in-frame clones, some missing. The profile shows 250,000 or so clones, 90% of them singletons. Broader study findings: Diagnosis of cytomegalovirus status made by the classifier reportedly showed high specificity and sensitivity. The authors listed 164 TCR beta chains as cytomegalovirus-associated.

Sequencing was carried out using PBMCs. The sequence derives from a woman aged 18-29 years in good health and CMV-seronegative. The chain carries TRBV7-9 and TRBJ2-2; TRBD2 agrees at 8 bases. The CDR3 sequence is CASSAWTSPGELFF. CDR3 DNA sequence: TGTGCCAGCAGCGCTTGGACTAGCCCCGGGGAGCTGTTTTTT.